These 7 T cell receptor beta chains share one sample of origin, sequenced in a study of blood T cells in healthy people across ages. Alongside a J-beta primer mix, a sample-barcoded 5' primer served in a second PCR lasting roughly 6 to 11 cycles. TCRdb re-analysed the 5' RACE reads in MiXCR, keeping a single row per CDR3 protein. This sample yields 800,000 to 1,300,000 distinct CDR3 sequences, of which roughly a quarter are seen a single time; around 0.7% belongs to the top ten. The data were also submitted as part of a second study, on T cells of mothers and their children.

The material sequenced was blood. Source of these receptors: a girl under 10 years old in good health.

The V call is TRBV6-6, the J call TRBJ2-1; TRBD2 aligns across 13 bases. Germline V gene sequence: CDR1 MNHNY, CDR2 SVGAGI (reference sequence). The CDR3 is made up of 15 amino acids. The trim removed 6 bases at V and 9 bases at J, leaving 8 bases unmatched. The CDR3 is CASSQLAGGPGEQFF. The CDR3 coding sequence is TGTGCCAGCAGCCAACTAGCGGGAGGGCCGGGTGAGCAGTTCTTC.

The chain recombines TRBV9 with TRBJ2-1; 8 bases agree with TRBD2. This CDR3 region has 14 residues. Germline CDR1 reads SGDLS; CDR2 reads YYNGEE. V lost 0 bases, J lost 10 bases, and 6 bases stayed unmatched. CDR3 residues: CASSVDGGAGEQFF. CDR3 DNA: TGTGCCAGCAGCGTAGACGGGGGGGCTGGAGAGCAGTTCTTC.

The J gene is TRBJ2-3, the V gene TRBV7-3; 8 nucleotides match TRBD2. Germline V CDR1 and CDR2: SGHTA, FQGTGA. The CDR3 runs to 16 residues. The junction had 3 bases not matched to a gene; V was cut back by 1 base and J by 0 bases. CDR3 nucleotides: TGTGCCAGCAGCTTAAGTCCTAGCGGGAGCACAGATACGCAGTATTTT. Translation gives CASSLSPSGSTDTQYF.

This clonotype was detected a few times. V and J are TRBV14 and TRBJ2-5; TRBD1 agrees at 7 bases. The end of the DNA fits TRBJ2-7 better, so the J call may be wrong. The germline V gene has CDR1 SGHDN and CDR2 FVKESK. The CDR3 is made up of 13 amino acids. The CDR3 region has the DNA TGTGCCAGCAGACAAACAGGGGCCTACGAGCAGTACTTC. Amino acids: CASRQTGAYEQYF.

J is TRBJ2-5 and V is TRBV20-1; D not certain. Judging by the DNA end, TRBJ2-7 fits better; the J call may be wrong. In germline, CDR1 is DFQATT, CDR2 SNEGSKA (reference sequence). The length of the CDR3 is 11 residues. The CDR3 region has the DNA TGCAGTGCTAGAGGCGAATCCGAGCAGTACTTC. It specifies CSARGESEQYF.

This clonotype was detected only once. V usage is TRBV7-6 and J usage is TRBJ2-1; D is perhaps TRBD2 (6 bases). V was cut by 5 bases and J by 4 bases, with 12 bases left in between. Germline-derived CDR1 and CDR2 are SGHVS and FNYEAQ. The CDR3 runs to 14 residues. CDR3 DNA: TGTGCCAGCAGCCCTTGGAGGGAGTACAATGAGCAGTTCTTC. Translating it yields CASSPWREYNEQFF. The variable domain in full, with the rest retrieved from reference TRBV7-6 and TRBJ2-1, is GAGVSQSPRYKVTKRGQDVALRCDPISGHVSLYWYRQALGQGPEFLTYFNYEAQQDKSGLPNDRFSAERPEGSISTLTIQRTEQRDSAMYRCASSPWREYNEQFFGPGTRLTVL.

This clonotype has a handful of counts. The genes are TRBV27 and TRBJ1-4; TRBD1 aligns across 7 bases. This CDR3 is 14 amino acids long. Germline V gives CDR1 MNHEY, CDR2 SMNVEV (reference sequence). The ends lost 2 bases at V and 7 bases at J; junction bases unmatched: 4. The CDR3 nucleotides read TGTGCCAGCAGTTTAGGGACAGTAGGTGAAAAACTGTTTTTT. Translated, it gives CASSLGTVGEKLFF.